The clone carrying this T cell receptor beta chain appeared a few times. Its antigen is not known. Together with a sample-barcoded 5' primer, a J-beta primer mix was included in a second PCR lasting about 7 to 12 cycles. A single record per CDR3 protein comes from TCRdb applying MiXCR to the 5' RACE reads. There are roughly 1.6 million distinct CDR3 sequences in the sample; roughly a third occur only once, and around 11% lies in the top ten. This sample is part of a study of blood T cells in healthy people across ages. The study's findings and limits: Investigators treated diversity estimates from one million T cells as underestimates. Observed TCR beta diversity per million T cells went down as age went up. This fall followed a roughly linear course with age.

The material sequenced was blood. This sequence originates from a woman aged 30 to 39 in good health.

The DNA for the CDR3 is TGTGCCAGCAGCCAAGATAGGGCAGGGTACCACGAGCAGTACTTC. The encoded protein is CASSQDRAGYHEQYF. V gene TRBV3-1 combines with J gene TRBJ2-4; TRBD1 might be the D (5 bases). TRBJ2-7 explains the end of the DNA better; the J call may be wrong. CDR3 size: 15 residues. Germline V lookup: CDR1 LGHDT, CDR2 YNNKEL (reference sequence).